The 31 T cell receptor beta chains reported below all come from one sample, sequenced in a study of neurological immune-mediated disorders. TCRdb passed the 5' RACE reads through MiXCR, listing each CDR3 protein once. The table records roughly 120,000 distinct CDR3 sequences, roughly 3.2% of them present only once. Sequences were obtained from PBMCs. Every receptor here comes from a woman in her twenties or thirties with multiple sclerosis.

The sample holds many counts of this clonotype. The rearrangement uses TRBV12-3 or TRBV12-4 and TRBJ2-3, with D possibly TRBD2 on 6 matching bases. V was pared by 4 bases and J by 2 bases, with 13 bases between. The CDR3 runs to 15 residues. The CDR3 region is CASSSGTSITDTQYF. The CDR3 region has the DNA TGTGCCAGCAGTTCCGGGACTTCTATCACAGATACGCAGTATTTT.

This clonotype was detected ten times or more. The chain carries TRBV24-1 and TRBJ2-3, with TRBD2 identical over 10 bases. The CDR3 contains 13 residues. In germline, CDR1 is KGHDR, CDR2 SFDVKD. The trim removed 9 bases at V and 6 bases at J, leaving 5 bases unmatched. The CDR3 loop reads CATASGSGDTQYF. The CDR3 DNA is TGTGCCACCGCTAGCGGGAGCGGTGATACGCAGTATTTT.

This clonotype was detected many times. This chain connects TRBV6-5 to TRBJ1-2, with 7 nucleotides matching TRBD1. The length of the CDR3 is 13 residues. The J segment lost 8 bases and the V segment lost 5 bases, leaving 8 bases of the junction unmatched. Germline V lookup: CDR1 MNHEY, CDR2 SVGAGI. The DNA for the CDR3 is TGTGCCAGCAGTACCCGGAGACAGGGAGGCTACACCTTC. As protein: CASSTRRQGGYTF.

This clonotype was counted ten times or more. The chain employs TRBV5-1 and TRBJ1-6, with TRBD1 matching 7 bases. CDR3 length: 14 residues. V shed 7 bases and J 7 bases; nucleotides not matched to a gene: 8. Germline V gene lookup returns CDR1 SGHRS and CDR2 YFSETQ. The DNA of the CDR3 is TGCGCCAGCGGGAGGGGGCTGGGGAATTCACCCCTCCACTTT. Its translation: CASGRGLGNSPLHF.

This clonotype was observed a few times. V and J are TRBV19 and TRBJ1-1; 8 bases are a match to TRBD1. This CDR3 has 15 amino acids. V lost 4 bases and J lost 10; bases outside the gene matches: 14. Germline CDR1 LNHDA, CDR2 SQIVND (reference sequence). CDR3 nucleotides: TGTGCCAGTAGTACGGGACAGGCCCAAACTTCAGGAGCTTTCTTT. Its protein is CASSTGQAQTSGAFF.

This clonotype was detected many times. The chain couples TRBV5-1 to TRBJ1-2, with 9 positions matching TRBD1. Germline values: CDR1 SGHRS, CDR2 YFSETQ. Trimming removed 2 bases from V and 2 bases from J; junction bases left unmatched: 1. The CDR3 length is 14 residues. CDR3 in DNA: TGCGCCAGCAGCTTTGGACAGGGGAACTATGGCTACACCTTC. Its protein product is CASSFGQGNYGYTF.

This clonotype was seen at least ten times. The chain joins TRBV6-5 to TRBJ2-3; D is possibly TRBD2 (6 bases). Trimming shortened V by 7 bases and J by 1 base, and 12 bases separated the two germline ends. The germline V gene has CDR1 MNHEY and CDR2 SVGAGI. There are 14 residues in the CDR3. The CDR3 DNA follows: TGTGCCAGCACCCGGCGGGGACGCACAGATACGCAGTATTTT. This codes for CASTRRGRTDTQYF.

The sample holds many counts of this clonotype. J is TRBJ2-3 and V is TRBV20-1; a weak D match, TRBD2 (6 bases). Germline CDR1 is DFQATT and CDR2 is SNEGSKA (reference sequence). V lost 6 bases and J lost 0, with 16 bases in between. CDR3 length: 15 amino acids. The CDR3 region has the DNA TGCAGTGCAATAAGTCGTCGGGAGAGCACAGATACGCAGTATTTT. Translation gives CSAISRRESTDTQYF.

This clonotype appeared many times. V gene TRBV12-5 combines with J gene TRBJ2-7, with D perhaps matching TRBD1 (7 bases). Germline-derived CDR1 and CDR2 are LGHNT and FRNRAP. The length of the CDR3 is 15 residues. CDR3 DNA: TGTGCTAGTGGTTTGGCTACACCCCGGGACAGCGGGCTATCAGTC. It translates to CASGLATPRDSGLSV.

In its sample, this clonotype was seen many times. The chain has TRBV12-3 or TRBV12-4 and TRBJ1-2; D is possibly TRBD1 (6 bases). Trimming cost V 3 bases and J 11 bases, with 16 bases left between them. The CDR3 extends over 13 amino acids. The CDR3 protein is CASSFAGVRIYTF. The CDR3 DNA sequence: TGTGCCAGCAGTTTCGCAGGGGTTAGAATATACACCTTC.

The sample holds many counts of this clonotype. CDR3 in DNA: TGTGCCAGCAGTGAAGGTCCTGGGGCAGTAAGAGGCTACACCTTC. It codes for CASSEGPGAVRGYTF. V usage is TRBV2 and J usage is TRBJ1-2; TRBD1 might be the D (5 bases). Germline values: CDR1 SNHLY, CDR2 FYNNEI. V gave up 1 base and J gave up 8 bases, with 17 bases separating them. The CDR3 spans 15 residues.

The table lists this clonotype with many counts. The V call is TRBV4-3, the J call TRBJ2-1; D possibly matches TRBD1 or TRBD2 (6 bases each). V was cut by 0 bases and J by 9 bases, with 18 bases left in between. Per the germline V gene, CDR1 is LGHNA and CDR2 is YSLEER. This CDR3 has 16 amino acids. CDR3 loop: CASSQDRGWRDGEQFF. The DNA of the CDR3 is TGCGCCAGCAGCCAAGACAGGGGTTGGAGGGATGGTGAGCAGTTCTTC.

This clonotype was picked up many times. The gene calls are TRBV4-3 and TRBJ2-7; D not resolved. V lost 1 base and J lost 4, with 8 bases in between. Germline V gives CDR1 LGHNA, CDR2 YSLEER. CDR3 length: 13 residues. The CDR3 protein is CASSQGVLYEQYF. The DNA for the CDR3 is TGCGCCAGCAGCCAAGGGGTCCTTTACGAGCAGTACTTC.

This clonotype turned up a few times. The V call is TRBV5-1, the J call TRBJ1-2; TRBD1 matches 7 bases. The V and J ends lost 4 bases and 6 bases, in that order; junction bases with no gene match: 15. Germline CDR1 is SGHRS and CDR2 is YFSETQ. The CDR3 contains 16 residues. The CDR3 protein is CASSGGYRGVPNGYTF. CDR3 nucleotides: TGCGCCAGCAGCGGAGGGTACAGGGGAGTCCCAAATGGCTACACCTTC.

This clonotype was recorded at least ten times. J is TRBJ2-3 and V is TRBV6-5, with a possible D match to TRBD1 (5 bases). The ends were cut back, 5 bases at V and 1 base at J, with 13 bases in the middle. Germline loops: CDR1 MNHEY, CDR2 SVGAGI. CDR3 size: 15 residues. In nucleotides, the CDR3 is TGTGCCAGCAGTCCGGACACAAGGGGCACAGATACGCAGTATTTT. This codes for CASSPDTRGTDTQYF.

This clonotype was seen many times. The rearrangement links TRBV5-1 to TRBJ2-5; D not resolved. This CDR3 has 11 amino acids. Per the germline V gene, CDR1 is SGHRS and CDR2 is YFSETQ. V shed 2 bases and J shed 5 bases, with 4 bases lying between them. CDR3 sequence reads: CASSLRETQYF. The CDR3 coding sequence is TGCGCCAGCAGCTTACGGGAGACCCAGTACTTC.

The chain is built from TRBV7-7 and TRBJ2-3; possibly TRBD2 for D (7 bases). The germline V gene encodes CDR1 SSHAT and CDR2 FNYEAQ (reference sequence). V was clipped by 4 bases and J by 4 bases, with 18 bases between them. CDR3 length: 16 residues. CDR3 nucleotides: TGTGCCAGCAGCTGGCCCCGGGGCGGGGGCCCAGATACGCAGTATTTT. This translates into CASSWPRGGGPDTQYF.

The chain couples TRBV7-7 to TRBJ2-2; D uncertain. V lost 6 bases and J lost 4, with 15 bases in between. CDR1 and CDR2 from the germline V gene are SSHAT and FNYEAQ (reference sequence). This CDR3 is 15 amino acids long. The CDR3 loop reads CASSPGLSATGELFF. The CDR3 bases are TGTGCCAGCAGTCCGGGCCTTTCGGCCACCGGGGAGCTGTTTTTT.

At least ten counts were recorded for this clonotype. The CDR3 DNA reads as TGCAGTGCTAGAGATTACGAGGTGGACTGGAGAAACACCATATATTTT. It yields the protein CSARDYEVDWRNTIYF. V gene TRBV20-1 combines with J gene TRBJ1-3; D not resolved. Germline V gene lookup returns CDR1 DFQATT and CDR2 SNEGSKA (reference sequence). The CDR3 spans 16 residues. V shed 0 bases and J shed 5 bases, with 17 bases lying between them.

This clonotype was recorded at least ten times. The rearrangement joins TRBV5-1 to TRBJ2-6; D remains unclear. From germline, CDR1 is SGHRS and CDR2 YFSETQ. V dropped 1 base and J dropped 6 bases, with 20 bases sitting between them. The length of the CDR3 is 18 residues. DNA of the CDR3: TGCGCCAGCAGCTTGATAGTAGGGCAGGCTCATGAGGCCAACGTCCTGACTTTC. Protein sequence: CASSLIVGQAHEANVLTF. The variable domain in full, completed from reference TRBV5-1 and TRBJ2-6, reads KAGVTQTPRYLIKTRGQQVTLSCSPISGHRSVSWYQQTPGQGLQFLFEYFSETQRNKGNFPGRFSGRQFSNSRSEMNVSTLELGDSALYLCASSLIVGQAHEANVLTFGAGSRLTVL.

This clonotype was seen many times. V usage is TRBV7-9 and J usage is TRBJ2-1; D is perhaps TRBD2 (5 bases). V gave up 8 bases and J gave up 7 bases, with 24 bases separating them. The CDR3 length is 16 residues. Per the germline V gene, CDR1 is SEHNR and CDR2 is FQNEAQ (reference sequence). CDR3 bases: TGTGCCAGCCTAAACCGGGAAGGGAGTACGGGGAATGAGCAGTTCTTC. Protein sequence: CASLNREGSTGNEQFF.

This clonotype was picked up many times. The gene calls are TRBV7-6 and TRBJ2-5; tentatively, D is TRBD2 (6 bases). The CDR3 has 15 residues. The V gene lost 5 bases and the J gene lost 3 bases, with 16 bases spanning the gap. Per germline, CDR1 SGHVS and CDR2 FNYEAQ. The CDR3 DNA is TGTGCCAGCAGCCCATTCCTAGCGTTGAAAGAGACCCAGTACTTC. Its translation is CASSPFLALKETQYF.

This clonotype was observed many times. The V gene is TRBV7-9, the J gene TRBJ2-1; D gene unclear. Trimming left V 1 base short and J 6 bases short, with 7 bases between. This CDR3 comprises 13 residues. The germline CDR1 and CDR2 sequences are SEHNR and FQNEAQ (reference sequence). CDR3 nucleotides: TGTGCCAGCAGCTTAGGACCACGCAATGAGCAGTTCTTC. Its protein is CASSLGPRNEQFF.

Many counts were recorded for this clonotype. V and J are TRBV12-3 or TRBV12-4 and TRBJ2-6; D gene ambiguous. The germline V and J ends were trimmed by 8 bases and 0 bases, with 14 bases remaining between them. CDR3 length: 16 amino acids. The CDR3 region has the DNA TGTGCCAGCGGAAGGGATCTGGGCTCTGGGGCCAACGTCCTGACTTTC. Its protein product is CASGRDLGSGANVLTF.

This clonotype was seen a few times. V usage is TRBV5-6 and J usage is TRBJ1-1; D is ambiguous. Looked up from germline, CDR1 is SGHDT and CDR2 is YYEEEE. Trimming stripped 4 bases from V and 0 bases from J, with 7 bases between. The CDR3 extends over 13 amino acids. CDR3: CASSRKVNTEAFF. As DNA, the CDR3 is TGTGCCAGCAGCCGCAAGGTGAACACTGAAGCTTTCTTT. Full variable domain (rest looked up from reference TRBV5-6 and TRBJ1-1): DAGVTQSPTHLIKTRGQQVTLRCSPKSGHDTVSWYQQALGQGPQFIFQYYEEEERQRGNFPDRFSGHQFPNYSSELNVNALLLGDSALYLCASSRKVNTEAFFGQGTRLTVV.

In its sample, this clonotype was seen many times. CDR3 sequence (DNA): TGTGCCAGCAGACCAGACAGGACCTATGGCTACACCTTC. Its protein is CASRPDRTYGYTF. J is TRBJ1-2 and V is TRBV9; TRBD1 is a possible D gene (6 bases). From germline, CDR1 is SGDLS and CDR2 YYNGEE. CDR3 length equals 13 residues. V lost 5 bases to trimming and J lost 4 bases, with 12 bases between them.

There are many counts of this clonotype. The chain links TRBV12-3 or TRBV12-4 to TRBJ2-1, with TRBD1 matching over 7 bases. Losses at the gene ends were 3 bases for V and 5 bases for J; bases not matched to a gene: 7. The CDR3 is 15 residues long. The DNA for the CDR3 is TGTGCCAGCAGTTTCGAGGGCAGGGGGAACAATGAGCAGTTCTTC. Encoded protein: CASSFEGRGNNEQFF.

This clonotype showed up many times. The chain combines TRBV5-6 with TRBJ2-7; the D is unclear. V lost 0 bases and J lost 3, with 7 bases in between. The germline V gene encodes CDR1 SGHDT and CDR2 YYEEEE. The CDR3 contains 13 residues. CDR3 amino acids: CASSLDSGYEQYF. CDR3 DNA: TGTGCCAGCAGCTTGGATTCGGGCTACGAGCAGTACTTC. Variable domain in full (rest from reference TRBV5-6 and TRBJ2-7): DAGVTQSPTHLIKTRGQQVTLRCSPKSGHDTVSWYQQALGQGPQFIFQYYEEEERQRGNFPDRFSGHQFPNYSSELNVNALLLGDSALYLCASSLDSGYEQYFGPGTRLTVT.

Ten or more counts support this clonotype. The chain carries TRBV4-2 and TRBJ2-1; TRBD2 aligns across 13 bases. CDR3 size: 16 residues. CDR1 and CDR2 from the germline V gene are LGHNA and YNFKEQ. Trimming cost V 5 bases and J 8 bases; bases outside gene matches: 9. The CDR3 DNA reads as TGTGCCAGCAGCTACGGACTAGCGGGAGTTTTCGATGAGCAGTTCTTC. This gives the protein CASSYGLAGVFDEQFF.

This clonotype was detected many times. The chain links TRBV20-1 to TRBJ2-1; possibly TRBD1 or TRBD2 for D (10 bases each). V gave up 1 base and J gave up 1 base, with 17 bases separating them. The CDR3 consists of 17 residues. Germline V gene data show CDR1 as DFQATT and CDR2 as SNEGSKA (reference sequence). The CDR3 region is CSARVLAGQGSYNEQFF. The CDR3 nucleotides read TGCAGTGCTAGAGTACTAGCGGGACAGGGGTCCTACAATGAGCAGTTCTTC.

This clonotype was picked up many times. This sequence joins TRBV29-1 and TRBJ2-7; D gene uncertain. This CDR3 has 13 residues. CDR1 is SQVTM and CDR2 is ANQGSEA in the germline V gene. V was shortened by 4 bases and J by 0 bases, with 10 bases between the two germline ends. In nucleotides, the CDR3 is TGCAGCGTTGGTGGCAGCAACTCCTACGAGCAGTACTTC. This encodes CSVGGSNSYEQYF.